This T cell receptor (beta chain) was sequenced in a study of post-analysis software for immune sequencing data. Whole-study context: Patients with relapsing-remitting, secondary progressive and progressive-relapsing multiple sclerosis courses were all represented.

Study-level findings and limits: The authors found that F measure strongly co-clustered same-batch samples. Controls significantly exceeded multiple sclerosis patients in normalized Chao1 diversity. Five TRBV segments were significantly more frequent in patients than in controls. TRBV5-6, TRBV5-1 and TRBV20-1 were among these segments.

This CDR3 contains 11 residues. Germline-derived CDR1 and CDR2 are SQVTM and ANQGSEA. Between the trimmed V and J ends, which lost 7 bases and 8 bases, there was a span of 12 bases. A remark on this clonotype: Its target is unknown.

cDNA libraries of TCR beta carried unique molecular identifiers. About 500,000 cDNA molecules were obtained per 1 to 10 million input T cells. TCRdb processed the PCR reads anew with MiXCR; each CDR3 protein has one entry. The sample lists 600,000 to 700,000 distinct CDR3 sequences, around 64% occurring once. Material for sequencing was blood. The TCR sequence derives from a girl aged 2-10 years with multiple sclerosis. The V call is TRBV29-1, the J call TRBJ2-1; no reliable D call. CDR3 in amino acids: CSAVHRDEQFF. CDR3 in DNA: TGCAGCGCCGTACACCGGGATGAGCAGTTCTTC.